The 21 T cell receptor beta chains given below trace back to one sample, sequenced in a study of CD8+ T cells in alopecia areata. Sample treatment: oral pan-JAK inhibitor, 5-10 mg twice daily. Following RNA extraction, reverse transcription yielded cDNA that acted as the sequencing template. Assay used: immunoSEQ multiplex PCR; TCRdb lists only in-frame clones, some missing. This table has 190,000 or so clones, around 60% appearing once. The material sequenced was CD4+ T cells sorted from blood, taken at week 4, from a patient treated with tofacitinib. Every receptor here comes from a human donor with alopecia areata.

The CDR3 here is CASSFSGQINEKLFF. CDR3 nucleotides: TGTGCCAGCAGCTTCTCGGGACAGATTAATGAAAAACTGTTTTTT. V is TRBV11-2 and J is TRBJ1-4; 7 positions match TRBD1. The CDR3 sequence is 15 residues long. With V trimmed by 3 bases and J by 4 bases, 5 bases remained unmatched. Germline loops: CDR1 SGHAT, CDR2 FQNNGV.

This chain joins TRBV2 and TRBJ1-3; D is perhaps TRBD1 (6 bases). The V end was cut by 5 bases, the J end by 3 bases, with 11 bases between. Germline lookup yields CDR1 SNHLY and CDR2 FYNNEI. CDR3 length: 14 residues. In nucleotides, the CDR3 is TGTGCCAGCAGTTGGCAGGGGATTGGAAACACCATATATTTT. It is translated as CASSWQGIGNTIYF.

The chain has TRBV7-9 and TRBJ2-7; D is perhaps TRBD1 or TRBD2 (6 bases each). Germline CDR1 SEHNR, CDR2 FQNEAQ (reference sequence). This CDR3 spans 15 amino acids. V was cut by 0 bases and J by 3 bases, with 12 bases left in between. CDR3 sequence (DNA): TGTGCCAGCAGCTTAGCGGCGGGACATCTCTACGAGCAGTACTTC. Its translation is CASSLAAGHLYEQYF.

This rearrangement joins TRBV5-1 to TRBJ2-5; a weak D match, TRBD2 (6 bases). Germline-derived CDR1 and CDR2 are SGHRS and YFSETQ. This CDR3 is 15 amino acids long. V was cut by 3 bases and J by 4 bases, with 16 bases left in between. CDR3 sequence: CASSSLEREAETQYF. In DNA form, the CDR3 reads TGCGCCAGCAGCTCCTTAGAAAGGGAGGCAGAGACCCAGTACTTC.

The chain recombines TRBV7-8 with TRBJ1-2, with 9 bases fitting TRBD1. The CDR3 loop spans 14 amino acids. Germline-derived CDR1 and CDR2 are SGHVS and FQNEAQ. V was pared by 5 bases and J by 8 bases, with 9 bases of the junction left unmatched. CDR3 sequence (DNA): TGTGCCAGCAGCCTCGCTGGGGACAGGGCCGGCTACACCTTC. The encoded protein is CASSLAGDRAGYTF. Full variable domain (outside the CDR3, taken from reference TRBV7-8 and TRBJ1-2): GAGVSQSPRYKVAKRGQDVALRCDPISGHVSLFWYQQALGQGPEFLTYFQNEAQLDKSGLPSDRFFAERPEGSVSTLKIQRTQQEDSAVYLCASSLAGDRAGYTFGSGTRLTVV.

This clone occurred a few times. The V call is TRBV5-1, the J call TRBJ2-5, with no clear D. Germline assignment: CDR1 SGHRS and CDR2 YFSETQ. There are 13 residues in the CDR3. Trimming shortened V by 5 bases and J by 3 bases, and 11 bases separated the two germline ends. Written as DNA, the CDR3 is TGCGCCAGCAGTTGGAACAGCGAAGAGACCCAGTACTTC. Translating gives CASSWNSEETQYF.

This clone has a handful of counts. The chain combines TRBV10-1 with TRBJ2-5, with TRBD2 matching 9 bases. CDR1 WNHNN and CDR2 SYGVQD come from the germline V gene (reference sequence). Trimming removed 2 bases from V and 5 bases from J; junction bases left unmatched: 3. This CDR3 region has 14 residues. CDR3 residues: CASSELAGYETQYF. In DNA, the CDR3 is TGCGCCAGCAGTGAGCTAGCGGGGTACGAGACCCAGTACTTC.

This chain joins TRBV2 and TRBJ1-1; D unresolved. Germline loops: CDR1 SNHLY, CDR2 FYNNEI. V was trimmed by 4 bases and J by 0 bases, leaving 9 bases between them. CDR3 length: 14 residues. CDR3 coding DNA: TGTGCCAGCAGTGTCCAGGCCTTGAACACTGAAGCTTTCTTT. The encoded protein is CASSVQALNTEAFF.

The V gene is TRBV30, the J gene TRBJ2-1; 9 bases match TRBD2. The V gene's germline CDR1 is GTSNPN and CDR2 SVGIG (reference sequence). This CDR3 has 16 residues. Unmatched junction bases numbered 12, after V lost 0 bases and J lost 9 bases. The CDR3 DNA sequence: TGTGCCTGGAGTGTGCGCTCAGCGGGGGGCGGGGTTGAGCAGTTCTTC. This translates into CAWSVRSAGGGVEQFF.

The chain links TRBV29-1 to TRBJ1-2; D perhaps matches TRBD1 (5 bases). Germline assignment: CDR1 SQVTM and CDR2 ANQGSEA. This CDR3 contains 12 residues. V was clipped by 4 bases and J by 3 bases, with 9 bases between them. This CDR3 reads CSVGEGHYGYTF. In DNA form, the CDR3 reads TGCAGCGTTGGGGAGGGGCACTATGGCTACACCTTC.

In its sample, this clone was seen a few times. This rearrangement joins TRBV15 to TRBJ2-2, with D unresolved. Germline V gene data show CDR1 as LNHNV and CDR2 as YYDKDF (reference sequence). CDR3 length: 13 amino acids. Trimming stripped 5 bases from V and 4 bases from J, with 8 bases between. The CDR3 region is CATSVGSTGELFF. CDR3 DNA sequence: TGTGCCACCAGCGTTGGCAGCACCGGGGAGCTGTTTTTT.

The chain couples TRBV7-2 to TRBJ2-2, with D possibly being TRBD1 or TRBD2 (6 bases each). V was trimmed by 0 bases and J by 1 base, leaving 18 bases between them. CDR3 length equals 19 residues. In germline, CDR1 is SGHTA, CDR2 FQGNSA. The CDR3 DNA follows: TGTGCCAGCAGCTTAGCGATTTCGGGGGCCGGTAGGAACACCGGGGAGCTGTTTTTT. This translates into CASSLAISGAGRNTGELFF.

In its sample, this clone was seen once. The gene calls are TRBV30 and TRBJ1-6; D is uncertain. Trimming took 4 bases from V and 10 from J, leaving 17 bases between them. Germline V lookup: CDR1 GTSNPN, CDR2 SVGIG (reference sequence). This CDR3 comprises 14 residues. Here the CDR3 DNA reads TGTGCCTGGACAAGCGCTCTCCTTCGGTCACCCCTCCACTTT. Protein sequence: CAWTSALLRSPLHF.

This clone occurred a few times. This chain connects TRBV10-3 to TRBJ1-1, with 7 bases fitting TRBD1. The germline CDR1 and CDR2 sequences are ENHRY and SYGVKD. The CDR3 totals 12 residues. Losses at the gene ends were 11 bases for V and 4 bases for J; bases not matched to a gene: 7. Here the CDR3 DNA reads TGTGCCCTAAGGGGGCCTGGCACTGAAGCTTTCTTT. As protein: CALRGPGTEAFF.

A note on this clone: Other DNA sequences in this sample translate to the same CDR3. The rearrangement links TRBV7-6 to TRBJ2-6, with D hard to call. Per the germline V gene, CDR1 is SGHVS and CDR2 is FNYEAQ. The CDR3 totals 15 residues. V was cut by 1 base and J by 4 bases, with 8 bases left in between. In nucleotides, the CDR3 is TGTGCCAGCAGCTTAGAGGCAGCCGGGGCCAACGTCCTGACTTTC. Encoded protein: CASSLEAAGANVLTF. Full variable domain (missing parts from reference TRBV7-6 and TRBJ2-6): GAGVSQSPRYKVTKRGQDVALRCDPISGHVSLYWYRQALGQGPEFLTYFNYEAQQDKSGLPNDRFSAERPEGSISTLTIQRTEQRDSAMYRCASSLEAAGANVLTFGAGSRLTVL.

The rearrangement uses TRBV29-1 and TRBJ2-2; D may be TRBD2 (6 bases). Germline V gene lookup returns CDR1 SQVTM and CDR2 ANQGSEA. V shed 6 bases and J shed 0 bases, with 11 bases lying between them. The CDR3 has 14 residues. In DNA form, the CDR3 reads TGCAGCGTCACGGGGACTGCGAACACCGGGGAGCTGTTTTTT. Its translation is CSVTGTANTGELFF.

This clone was found a few times. V usage is TRBV7-2 and J usage is TRBJ2-1; D unresolved. The CDR3 runs 12 residues. Trimming cost V 5 bases and J 8 bases, with 10 bases left between them. From germline, CDR1 is SGHTA and CDR2 FQGNSA. The chain's CDR3 is CASSPRIDEQFF. Here the CDR3 DNA reads TGTGCCAGCAGCCCCCGTATCGATGAGCAGTTCTTC. Filled out from reference TRBV7-2 and TRBJ2-1, the complete variable domain reads GAGVSQSPSNKVTEKGKDVELRCDPISGHTALYWYRQSLGQGLEFLIYFQGNSAPDKSGLPSDRFSAERTGGSVSTLTIQRTQQEDSAVYLCASSPRIDEQFFGPGTRLTVL.

The V and J genes are TRBV15 and TRBJ2-7; D possibly matches TRBD1 or TRBD2 (5 bases each). Trimming pared 0 bases from V and 5 bases from J, leaving 11 bases between. This CDR3 contains 14 residues. The germline V gene encodes CDR1 LNHNV and CDR2 YYDKDF (reference sequence). The CDR3 reads CATSRDGAHDEQYF. For the CDR3, the DNA is TGTGCCACCAGCAGAGACGGGGCGCATGACGAGCAGTACTTC.

V is TRBV6-5 and J is TRBJ2-3, with D uncertain. Germline-derived CDR1 and CDR2 are MNHEY and SVGAGI. With 4 bases removed from V and 6 bases from J, the gap between germline ends came to 8 bases. This CDR3 comprises 12 residues. CDR3 nucleotides: TGTGCCAGCAGTTCGGCCAGGGATACGCAGTATTTT. Protein: CASSSARDTQYF.

This chain joins TRBV9 and TRBJ2-5; 7 bases fit TRBD1. The CDR3 totals 14 residues. Germline-derived CDR1 and CDR2 are SGDLS and YYNGEE. J gave up 2 bases and V 2 bases, and 3 bases lay outside the gene matches. In DNA form, the CDR3 reads TGTGCCAGCAGCGTCGGGACAGCTCAAGAGACCCAGTACTTC. It specifies CASSVGTAQETQYF.

The chain joins TRBV5-1 to TRBJ2-2; D call uncertain. Trimming cost V 0 bases and J 1 base, with 10 bases left between them. CDR3 length: 16 residues. The germline V gene has CDR1 SGHRS and CDR2 YFSETQ. CDR3 protein: CASSLDGSLNTGELFF. In nucleotides, the CDR3 is TGCGCCAGCAGCTTGGACGGATCCTTGAACACCGGGGAGCTGTTTTTT.